Below are 20 T cell receptor beta chains sequenced from a single sample in a study of blood T cell dynamics during melanoma immunotherapy. Generated by immunoSEQ multiplex PCR, the TCRdb table keeps only in-frame clones and is missing some. Here the sample spans 200 to 300 clones, about 78% being singletons. The time point here: pre-treatment baseline. Material: central memory CD8+ T cells from blood, obtained from a patient treated with checkpoint blockade. These receptor sequences come from a human donor with melanoma.

This clone was recorded once. This chain joins TRBV15 and TRBJ2-6, with D possibly TRBD1 on 6 matching bases. Looked up from germline, CDR1 is LNHNV and CDR2 is YYDKDF (reference sequence). The CDR3 has 16 amino acids. The V and J ends lost 2 bases and 4 bases respectively, with 12 bases between them. CDR3 nucleotides: TGTGCCACCAGCAGAAACAGGGTGACGGGGGCCAACGTCCTGACTTTC. This gives the protein CATSRNRVTGANVLTF.

The chain links TRBV6-5 to TRBJ2-6; tentatively, D is TRBD2 (6 bases). The CDR3 extends over 15 amino acids. The germline CDR1 and CDR2 sequences are MNHEY and SVGAGI. V lost 5 bases to trimming and J lost 0 bases, with 8 bases between them. The CDR3: CASSRGISGANVLTF. Here the CDR3 DNA reads TGTGCCAGCAGTCGGGGGATCTCTGGGGCCAACGTCCTGACTTTC.

By frequency in the sample, this clone is large. This chain uses TRBV15 with TRBJ2-2; D perhaps matches TRBD2 (5 bases). The CDR3 loop spans 17 amino acids. Germline CDR1 is LNHNV and CDR2 is YYDKDF (reference sequence). Trimming stripped 0 bases from V and 0 bases from J, with 11 bases between. Here the CDR3 reads CATSRDTEGANTGELFF. CDR3 nucleotide sequence: TGTGCCACCAGCAGAGATACCGAGGGAGCGAACACCGGGGAGCTGTTTTTT.

The chain uses TRBV6-1 and TRBJ1-6, with D perhaps TRBD1 (5 bases). CDR1 MNHNS and CDR2 SASEGT come from the germline V gene. V was clipped by 5 bases and J by 6 bases, with 14 bases between them. The CDR3 runs 15 residues. The CDR3, as DNA: TGTGCCAGCAGTTTACAGGTCGCGGGTAATTCACCCCTCCACTTT. It translates to CASSLQVAGNSPLHF.

The chain combines TRBV9 with TRBJ2-2, with a tentative D call TRBD2 (6 bases). This CDR3 is 15 amino acids long. CDR1 is SGDLS and CDR2 is YYNGEE in the germline V gene. The V gene lost 3 bases and the J gene lost 1 base, with 10 bases spanning the gap. CDR3 in DNA: TGTGCCAGCAGCGAGCGAGCGGGGAACACCGGGGAGCTGTTTTTT. As protein: CASSERAGNTGELFF.

This chain joins TRBV15 and TRBJ2-3; perhaps TRBD1 as D (5 bases). The CDR3 is 13 residues long. V lost 5 bases, J lost 0 bases, and 6 bases lay in between. Germline CDR1 LNHNV, CDR2 YYDKDF (reference sequence). The CDR3 DNA sequence: TGTGCCACCAGCCGACAGAGCACAGATACGCAGTATTTT. It specifies CATSRQSTDTQYF. Complete variable domain (other parts from reference TRBV15 and TRBJ2-3): DAMVIQNPRYQVTQFGKPVTLSCSQTLNHNVMYWYQQKSSQAPKLLFHYYDKDFNNEADTPDNFQSRRPNTSFCFLDIRSPGLGDTAMYLCATSRQSTDTQYFGPGTRLTVL.

In regard to this clone: One end of the junction varies from germline; a read error may be responsible. The sample holds other DNA sequences that translate to the same CDR3. The genes are TRBV6-5 and TRBJ1-1; tentatively, D is TRBD1 (6 bases). The CDR3 loop spans 14 amino acids. The germline V gene encodes CDR1 MNHEY and CDR2 SVGAGI. The CDR3 DNA reads as TGTGCCAGCAGTGCCTACAGGGATGGCACTGAGGCTTTCTTT. This codes for CASSAYRDGTEAFF.

The V and J genes are TRBV7-9 and TRBJ2-5; the match to TRBD1 covers 8 bases. The J call may be faulty, since TRBJ2-7 better matches the DNA end. The CDR3 extends over 14 amino acids. The germline gives CDR1 SEHNR, CDR2 FQNEAQ (reference sequence). The CDR3 reads CASSILRGPDEQYF. The CDR3 region has the DNA TGTGCCAGCAGCATCCTCAGGGGGCCAGACGAGCAGTACTTC.

The chain links TRBV29-1 to TRBJ2-5; D perhaps matches TRBD2 (7 bases). With the DNA end fitting TRBJ2-7 better, the J assignment may be wrong. The germline V gene has CDR1 SQVTM and CDR2 ANQGSEA. The CDR3 is made up of 13 amino acids. The CDR3 DNA is TGCAGCGTTGGTTCAGGGGAGGGGAGCGAGCAGTACTTC. Translating gives CSVGSGEGSEQYF.

The chain uses TRBV6-4 and TRBJ1-3; D gene ambiguous. The CDR3 consists of 16 residues. Germline CDR1 MRHNA, CDR2 SNTAGT. The ends were cut back, 5 bases at V and 0 bases at J, with 14 bases in the middle. CDR3 residues: CASSTDGNSSGNTIYF. CDR3 nucleotide sequence: TGTGCCAGCAGTACTGACGGCAACTCCTCTGGAAACACCATATATTTT.

The V gene is TRBV2, the J gene TRBJ1-1, with 7 positions matching TRBD1. The germline V gene encodes CDR1 SNHLY and CDR2 FYNNEI. CDR3 size: 20 residues. With V trimmed by 4 bases and J by 0 bases, 20 bases remained unmatched. CDR3 region: CASSALLPTGSVGVNTEAFF. DNA of the CDR3: TGTGCCAGCAGTGCCCTCCTACCGACAGGGTCAGTCGGGGTGAACACTGAAGCTTTCTTT.

This chain uses TRBV28 with TRBJ1-5; D call uncertain. V was cut by 7 bases and J by 4 bases, with 14 bases left in between. This CDR3 spans 14 amino acids. Looked up from germline, CDR1 is MDHEN and CDR2 is SYDVKM. This chain's CDR3 is CASTDSTVNQPQHF. The DNA for the CDR3 is TGTGCCAGCACCGATTCAACAGTTAATCAGCCCCAGCATTTT. The entire variable domain, with the rest obtained from reference TRBV28 and TRBJ1-5, is as follows: DVKVTQSSRYLVKRTGEKVFLECVQDMDHENMFWYRQDPGLGLRLIYFSYDVKMKEKGDIPEGYSVSREKKERFSLILESASTNQTSMYLCASTDSTVNQPQHFGDGTRLSIL.

The V call is TRBV27, the J call TRBJ1-6; the D is unclear. Germline-derived CDR1 and CDR2 are MNHEY and SMNVEV (reference sequence). V was shortened by 2 bases and J by 7 bases, with 15 bases between the two germline ends. The CDR3 has 16 residues. The CDR3 DNA sequence: TGTGCCAGCAGTTTAGTGTCCTCTAGGGCAAATTCACCCCTCCACTTT. Translating gives CASSLVSSRANSPLHF.

The rearrangement joins TRBV7-2 to TRBJ2-1; a possible D gene is TRBD2 (5 bases). Trimming cost V 6 bases and J 1 base, with 19 bases left between them. Looked up from germline, CDR1 is SGHTA and CDR2 is FQGNSA. This CDR3 is built from 17 residues. CDR3 sequence: CASRPTTLSGSYNEQFF. In DNA form, the CDR3 reads TGTGCCAGCAGGCCCACAACTCTGAGCGGATCCTACAATGAGCAGTTCTTC.

The genes are TRBV7-8 and TRBJ1-3, with D perhaps TRBD1 (5 bases). CDR1 and CDR2 (germline): SGHVS, FQNEAQ. CDR3 length: 16 residues. The germline V and J ends were trimmed by 1 base and 0 bases, with 10 bases remaining between them. The CDR3 here is CASSLGGLDSGNTIYF. CDR3 nucleotides: TGTGCCAGCAGCTTAGGGGGCCTGGACTCTGGAAACACCATATATTTT.

The V and J genes are TRBV6-1 and TRBJ1-2; TRBD1 matches at 10 bases. The trim removed 2 bases at V and 4 bases at J, leaving 16 bases unmatched. Germline V gene data show CDR1 as MNHNS and CDR2 as SASEGT. The CDR3 loop spans 19 amino acids. CDR3 DNA sequence: TGTGCCAGCAGTGAAATGGGACAGGGGCTGCCCCATTCGTCCTATGGCTACACCTTC. Its translation is CASSEMGQGLPHSSYGYTF.

In its sample, this clone ranks as large. V is TRBV7-9 and J is TRBJ1-5; D is ambiguous. The CDR3 has 15 residues. Germline V gene lookup returns CDR1 SEHNR and CDR2 FQNEAQ (reference sequence). Trimming took off 4 bases at V and 5 bases at J, with 15 bases between the two ends. The CDR3 protein is CASSSSRAGDQPQHF. The CDR3 coding sequence is TGTGCCAGCAGCTCCTCCCGGGCCGGAGATCAGCCCCAGCATTTT.

The chain has TRBV5-1 and TRBJ2-7; 7 positions match TRBD2. The germline V gene encodes CDR1 SGHRS and CDR2 YFSETQ. CDR3 length: 14 amino acids. J gave up 5 bases and V 0 bases, and 5 bases lay outside the gene matches. The CDR3 here is CASSLDILADEQYF. The CDR3 DNA follows: TGCGCCAGCAGCTTGGACATTCTAGCGGACGAGCAGTACTTC.

The J gene is TRBJ2-3, the V gene TRBV28, with 11 bases aligning to TRBD2. This CDR3 region has 18 residues. V dropped 4 bases and J dropped 2; count of bases not matched to a gene: 11. Germline CDR1 MDHEN, CDR2 SYDVKM. The CDR3 loop reads CASSSPWTSGYDTDTQYF. For the CDR3, the DNA is TGTGCCAGCAGTTCCCCATGGACTAGCGGGTATGACACAGATACGCAGTATTTT.

This clone has more than one count but fewer than ten. The CDR3, as DNA: TGCAGCGTTGGTTCAGGGGAGGGGAGCGAGCAGTACTTC. Translation gives CSVGSGEGSEQYF. The chain links TRBV29-1 to TRBJ2-7; maybe TRBD2 (7 bases). The CDR3 has 13 amino acids. The germline V gene has CDR1 SQVTM and CDR2 ANQGSEA. V lost 4 bases and J 6 bases, leaving 16 bases between the germline ends.